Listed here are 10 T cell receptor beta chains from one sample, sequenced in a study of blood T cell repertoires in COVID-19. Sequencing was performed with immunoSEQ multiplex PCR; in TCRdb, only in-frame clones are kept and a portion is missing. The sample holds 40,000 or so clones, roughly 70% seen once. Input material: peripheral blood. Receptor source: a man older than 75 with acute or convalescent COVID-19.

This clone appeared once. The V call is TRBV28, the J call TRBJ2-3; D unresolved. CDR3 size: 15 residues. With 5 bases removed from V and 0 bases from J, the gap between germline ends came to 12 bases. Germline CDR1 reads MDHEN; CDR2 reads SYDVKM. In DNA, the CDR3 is TGTGCCAGCAGTGTGCGGAGCCTCAGCACAGATACGCAGTATTTT. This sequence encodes CASSVRSLSTDTQYF.

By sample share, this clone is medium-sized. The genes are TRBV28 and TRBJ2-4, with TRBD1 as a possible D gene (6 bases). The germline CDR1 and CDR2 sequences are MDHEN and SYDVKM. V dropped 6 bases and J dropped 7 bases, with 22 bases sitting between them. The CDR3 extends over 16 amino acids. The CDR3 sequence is CASRGGWGPSRNIQYF. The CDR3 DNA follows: TGTGCCAGCAGAGGCGGCTGGGGGCCGAGTAGGAACATTCAGTACTTC.

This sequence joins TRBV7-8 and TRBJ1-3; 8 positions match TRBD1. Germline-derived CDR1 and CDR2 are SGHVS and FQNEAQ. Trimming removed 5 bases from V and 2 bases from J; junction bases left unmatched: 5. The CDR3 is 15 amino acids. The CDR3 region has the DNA TGTGCCAGCAGCACCCGGACAGGGACTGGAAACACCATATATTTT. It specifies CASSTRTGTGNTIYF.

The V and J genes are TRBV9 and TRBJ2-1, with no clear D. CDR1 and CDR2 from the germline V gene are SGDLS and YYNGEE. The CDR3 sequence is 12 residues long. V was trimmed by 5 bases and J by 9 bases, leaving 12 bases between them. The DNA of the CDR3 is TGTGCCAGCAGGCCATCGGGTGGTGAGCAGTTCTTC. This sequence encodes CASRPSGGEQFF.

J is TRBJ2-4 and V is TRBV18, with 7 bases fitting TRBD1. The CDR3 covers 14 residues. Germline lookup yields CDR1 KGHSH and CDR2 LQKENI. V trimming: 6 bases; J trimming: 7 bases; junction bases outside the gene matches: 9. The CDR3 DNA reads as TGTGCCAGCTCCCCCGGGACAGAAATTAACATTCAGTACTTC. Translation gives CASSPGTEINIQYF.

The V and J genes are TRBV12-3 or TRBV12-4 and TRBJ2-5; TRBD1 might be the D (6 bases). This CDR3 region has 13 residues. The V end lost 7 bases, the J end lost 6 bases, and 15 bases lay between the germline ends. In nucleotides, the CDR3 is TGTGCCAGCACCACACACAGGGAACAGACCCAGTACTTC. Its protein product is CASTTHREQTQYF.

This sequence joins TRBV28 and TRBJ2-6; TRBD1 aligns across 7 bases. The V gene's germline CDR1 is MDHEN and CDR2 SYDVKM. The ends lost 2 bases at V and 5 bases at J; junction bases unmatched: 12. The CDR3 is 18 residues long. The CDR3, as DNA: TGTGCCAGCAGTTTACCCGGGACAGCCACCCTAAGGGCCAACGTCCTGACTTTC. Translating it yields CASSLPGTATLRANVLTF.

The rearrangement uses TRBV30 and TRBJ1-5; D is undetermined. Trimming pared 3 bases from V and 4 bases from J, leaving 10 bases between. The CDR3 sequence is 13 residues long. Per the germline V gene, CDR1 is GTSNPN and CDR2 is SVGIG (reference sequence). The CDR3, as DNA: TGTGCCTGGAGCCACGGAGGAAATCAGCCCCAGCATTTT. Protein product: CAWSHGGNQPQHF.

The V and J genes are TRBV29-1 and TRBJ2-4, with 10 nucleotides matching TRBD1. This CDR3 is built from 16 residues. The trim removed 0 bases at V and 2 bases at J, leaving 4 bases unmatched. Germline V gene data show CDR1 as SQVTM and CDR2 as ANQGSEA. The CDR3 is CSVEERGQGTKNIQYF. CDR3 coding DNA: TGCAGCGTTGAAGAGAGGGGACAGGGGACCAAAAACATTCAGTACTTC.

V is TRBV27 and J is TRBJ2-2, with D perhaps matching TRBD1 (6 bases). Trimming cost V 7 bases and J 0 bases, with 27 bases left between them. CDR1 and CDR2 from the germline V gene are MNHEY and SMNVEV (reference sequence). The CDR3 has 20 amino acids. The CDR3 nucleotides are TGTGCCAGCACCCTTATTCGGGCAGGGGCCTCCCGCGCGAACACCGGGGAGCTGTTTTTT. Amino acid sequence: CASTLIRAGASRANTGELFF.